These 2 T cell receptor beta chains were all obtained from the same sample, sequenced in a study of cytomegalovirus exposure and HLA in healthy donors. The PCR employed 60 Vbeta primers together with 13 Jbeta primers. The protocol was immunoSEQ multiplex PCR, while the TCRdb copy is restricted to in-frame clones and leaves out a portion. Of around 99,000 clones detected, 82% appear once; the ten largest clones hold 2% to 3%. Sequencing used PBMCs. These receptors were taken from a man aged 25-45 years in good health and CMV-seropositive.

CDR3 coding DNA: TGTGCCAGCAGCCCAGAGGCGGGCGAGCAGTACTTC. Encoded protein: CASSPEAGEQYF. This chain joins TRBV11-3 and TRBJ2-7, with D possibly TRBD2 on 5 matching bases. Germline CDR1 SGHNT, CDR2 YENEEA. CDR3 size: 12 residues. V lost 5 bases and J 6 bases, leaving 11 bases between the germline ends. Looking up the rest from reference TRBV11-3 and TRBJ2-7 gives the full variable domain: EAGVVQSPRYKIIEKKQPVAFWCNPISGHNTLYWYLQNLGQGPELLIRYENEEAVDDSQLPKDRFSAERLKGVDSTLKIQPAELGDSAVYLCASSPEAGEQYFGPGTRLTVT.

The chain links TRBV27 to TRBJ2-5, with TRBD1 as a possible D gene (6 bases). Germline CDR1 is MNHEY and CDR2 is SMNVEV (reference sequence). Trimming shortened V by 5 bases and J by 5 bases, and 15 bases separated the two germline ends. There are 14 residues in the CDR3. This chain's CDR3 is CASSLRGSWETQYF. The CDR3 DNA reads TGTGCCAGCAGTCTCAGGGGCAGCTGGGAGACCCAGTACTTC.